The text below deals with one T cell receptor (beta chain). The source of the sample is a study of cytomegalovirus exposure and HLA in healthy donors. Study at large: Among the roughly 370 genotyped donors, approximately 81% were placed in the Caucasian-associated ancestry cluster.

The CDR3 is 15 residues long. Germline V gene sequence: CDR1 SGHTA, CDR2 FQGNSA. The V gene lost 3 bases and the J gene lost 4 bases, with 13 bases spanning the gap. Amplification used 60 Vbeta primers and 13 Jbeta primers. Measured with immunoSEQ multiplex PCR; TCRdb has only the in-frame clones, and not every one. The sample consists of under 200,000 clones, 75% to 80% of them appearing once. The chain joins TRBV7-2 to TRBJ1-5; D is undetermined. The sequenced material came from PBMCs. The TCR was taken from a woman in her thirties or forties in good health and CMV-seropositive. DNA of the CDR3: TGTGCCAGCAGCTTGGCCGCGGGAAGTAATCAGCCCCAGCATTTT. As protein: CASSLAAGSNQPQHF.